Given below is one TCR beta chain in context. From germline, CDR1 is SNHLY and CDR2 FYNNEI. The V segment lost 6 bases and the J segment 9 bases; nucleotides outside the gene matches: 2. The CDR3 covers 12 residues. These data come from a study of cytomegalovirus exposure and HLA in healthy donors. In the PCR, 60 Vbeta and 13 Jbeta primers were used. This table comes from immunoSEQ multiplex PCR, and its TCRdb copy is limited to in-frame clones, with some not included. The profile covers 160,000 or so clones, with more than 75% appearing a single time and 2.3% taken by the ten largest. The TCR comes from a woman between 18 and 30 years old in good health and CMV-seronegative. The chain combines TRBV2 with TRBJ1-4, with TRBD1 matching 9 bases. Sequenced material: PBMCs. CDR3 coding DNA: TGTGCCAGCAGGGGGACAGGGCAAAAACTGTTTTTT. Amino acid sequence: CASRGTGQKLFF.